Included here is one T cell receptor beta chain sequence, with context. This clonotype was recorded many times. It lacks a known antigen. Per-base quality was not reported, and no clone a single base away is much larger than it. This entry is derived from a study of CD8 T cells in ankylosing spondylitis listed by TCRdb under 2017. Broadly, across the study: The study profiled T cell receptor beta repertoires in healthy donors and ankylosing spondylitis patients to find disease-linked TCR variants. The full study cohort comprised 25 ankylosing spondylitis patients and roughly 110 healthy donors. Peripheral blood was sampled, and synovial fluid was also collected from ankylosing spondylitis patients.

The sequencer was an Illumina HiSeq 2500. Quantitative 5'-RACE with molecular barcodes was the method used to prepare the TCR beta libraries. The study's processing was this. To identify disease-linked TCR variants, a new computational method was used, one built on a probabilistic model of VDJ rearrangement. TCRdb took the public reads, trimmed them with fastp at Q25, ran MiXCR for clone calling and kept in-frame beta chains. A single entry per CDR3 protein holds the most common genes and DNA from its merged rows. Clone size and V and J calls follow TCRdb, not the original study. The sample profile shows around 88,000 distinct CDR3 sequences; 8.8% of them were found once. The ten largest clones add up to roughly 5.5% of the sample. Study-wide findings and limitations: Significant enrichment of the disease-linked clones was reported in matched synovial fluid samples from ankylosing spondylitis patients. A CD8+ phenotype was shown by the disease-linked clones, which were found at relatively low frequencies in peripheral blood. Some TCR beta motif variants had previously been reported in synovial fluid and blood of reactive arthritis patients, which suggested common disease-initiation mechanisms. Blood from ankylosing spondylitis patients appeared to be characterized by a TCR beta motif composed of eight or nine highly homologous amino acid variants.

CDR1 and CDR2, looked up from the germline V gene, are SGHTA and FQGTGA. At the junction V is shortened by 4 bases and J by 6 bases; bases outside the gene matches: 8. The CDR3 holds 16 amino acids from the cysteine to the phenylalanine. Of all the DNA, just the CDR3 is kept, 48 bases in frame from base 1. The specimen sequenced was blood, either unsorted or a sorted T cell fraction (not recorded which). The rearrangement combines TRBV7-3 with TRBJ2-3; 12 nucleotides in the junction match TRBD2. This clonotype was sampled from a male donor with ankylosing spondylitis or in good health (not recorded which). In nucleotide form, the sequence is TGTGCCAGCAGCTCTTCTCCTAGCGGGGGGGCTGATACGCAGTATTTT. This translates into CASSSSPSGGADTQYF.